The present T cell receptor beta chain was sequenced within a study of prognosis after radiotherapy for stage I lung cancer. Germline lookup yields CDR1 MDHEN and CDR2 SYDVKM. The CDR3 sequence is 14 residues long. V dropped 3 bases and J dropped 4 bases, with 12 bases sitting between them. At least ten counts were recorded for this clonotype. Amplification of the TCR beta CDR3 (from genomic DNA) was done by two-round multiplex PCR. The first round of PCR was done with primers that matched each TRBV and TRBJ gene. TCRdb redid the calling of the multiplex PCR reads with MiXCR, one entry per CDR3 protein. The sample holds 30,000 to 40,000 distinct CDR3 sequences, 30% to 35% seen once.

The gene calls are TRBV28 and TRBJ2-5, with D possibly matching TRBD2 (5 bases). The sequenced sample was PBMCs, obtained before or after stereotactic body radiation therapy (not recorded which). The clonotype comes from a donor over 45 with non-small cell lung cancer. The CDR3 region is CASSFVGLLETQYF. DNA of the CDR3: TGTGCCAGCAGTTTCGTAGGACTCCTAGAGACCCAGTACTTC.